The 22 T cell receptor beta chains presented below share a single source sample, sequenced in a study of cytomegalovirus exposure and HLA in healthy donors. Primers for the PCR totalled 60 Vbeta and 13 Jbeta. Some clones are missing from TCRdb's copy, which holds only in-frame ones; the method was immunoSEQ multiplex PCR. The sample shows some 200,000 clones, roughly three quarters of them seen only once. The sequencing input was PBMCs. These receptors all come from a male donor in good health and CMV-seropositive.

The gene calls are TRBV6-5 and TRBJ2-7; D not resolved. The CDR3 covers 14 residues. Germline V CDR1 and CDR2: MNHEY, SVGAGI. Trimming removed 5 bases at V and 3 bases at J, with 14 bases between. The CDR3 region has the DNA TGTGCCAGCAGTCGGGTCCCACGAGGCTACGAGCAGTACTTC. Amino acid sequence: CASSRVPRGYEQYF.

This sequence joins TRBV15 and TRBJ2-6; 10 bases match TRBD1. Germline V gene data show CDR1 as LNHNV and CDR2 as YYDKDF (reference sequence). CDR3 length: 18 amino acids. The ends lost 3 bases at V and 1 base at J; junction bases unmatched: 6. This CDR3 reads CATSSRGQGLSGANVLTF. CDR3 nucleotide sequence: TGTGCCACCAGCAGCCGGGGACAGGGGCTATCTGGGGCCAACGTCCTGACTTTC.

The J gene is TRBJ1-1, the V gene TRBV11-2; D gene uncertain. V was shortened by 4 bases and J by 1 base, with 10 bases between the two germline ends. The germline CDR1 and CDR2 sequences are SGHAT and FQNNGV. This CDR3 has 14 residues. Here the CDR3 DNA reads TGTGCCAGCAGCTCTTACAAATGGAACACTGAAGCTTTCTTT. This encodes CASSSYKWNTEAFF.

The chain joins TRBV6-6 to TRBJ2-1; TRBD1 aligns across 8 bases. The germline V gene encodes CDR1 MNHNY and CDR2 SVGAGI (reference sequence). The ends lost 6 bases at V and 7 bases at J; junction bases unmatched: 11. The CDR3 length is 15 residues. CDR3 loop: CASSQPGTGTNEQFF. DNA of the CDR3: TGTGCCAGCAGCCAACCTGGGACAGGTACAAATGAGCAGTTCTTC.

The V gene is TRBV27, the J gene TRBJ1-1; D uncertain. The CDR3 is 14 amino acids. Germline values: CDR1 MNHEY, CDR2 SMNVEV (reference sequence). V was shortened by 6 bases and J by 0 bases, with 11 bases between the two germline ends. The CDR3 here is CASSLGGMNTEAFF. CDR3 DNA sequence: TGTGCCAGCAGCCTAGGAGGGATGAACACTGAAGCTTTCTTT.

A single count supports this clone. The rearrangement uses TRBV19 and TRBJ1-4; D is ambiguous. V was trimmed by 8 bases and J by 0 bases, leaving 10 bases between them. This CDR3 is built from 14 residues. Germline values: CDR1 LNHDA, CDR2 SQIVND (reference sequence). The CDR3 DNA reads TGTGCCAGTCAAAGGCGGGCAACTAATGAAAAACTGTTTTTT. Protein: CASQRRATNEKLFF.

The V and J genes are TRBV15 and TRBJ1-6; 7 bases map to TRBD1. Germline loops: CDR1 LNHNV, CDR2 YYDKDF (reference sequence). There are 16 residues in the CDR3. The V and J ends lost 0 bases and 7 bases, in that order; junction bases with no gene match: 6. CDR3 in amino acids: CATSRDGDRENSPLHF. The CDR3 DNA reads as TGTGCCACCAGCAGAGACGGAGACAGGGAGAATTCACCCCTCCACTTT.

The chain uses TRBV27 and TRBJ2-5, with 8 bases lining up with TRBD1. The CDR3 extends over 15 amino acids. Germline CDR1 MNHEY, CDR2 SMNVEV (reference sequence). With 5 bases clipped from V and 5 bases from J, the junction kept 10 bases outside the gene matches. The CDR3 loop reads CASSLRTGKLETQYF. The DNA for the CDR3 is TGTGCCAGCAGTCTCCGGACAGGGAAATTGGAGACCCAGTACTTC.

This chain connects TRBV18 to TRBJ2-5; 8 positions agree with TRBD1. This CDR3 has 14 residues. Germline CDR1 and CDR2: KGHSH and LQKENI. V lost 3 bases, J lost 5 bases, and 5 bases stayed unmatched. The CDR3 DNA reads as TGTGCCAGCTCACCCCGACAGGGGCCGGAGACCCAGTACTTC. This translates into CASSPRQGPETQYF.

The gene calls are TRBV5-6 and TRBJ1-1; perhaps TRBD1 as D (6 bases). V was trimmed by 0 bases and J by 2 bases, leaving 8 bases between them. The CDR3 length is 14 residues. Germline V gene data show CDR1 as SGHDT and CDR2 as YYEEEE. The CDR3 coding sequence is TGTGCCAGCAGCTTGGGCAGGGGTAACACTGAAGCTTTCTTT. It codes for CASSLGRGNTEAFF. Full variable domain (rest looked up from reference TRBV5-6 and TRBJ1-1): DAGVTQSPTHLIKTRGQQVTLRCSPKSGHDTVSWYQQALGQGPQFIFQYYEEEERQRGNFPDRFSGHQFPNYSSELNVNALLLGDSALYLCASSLGRGNTEAFFGQGTRLTVV.

The chain links TRBV10-3 to TRBJ1-2; a weak D match, TRBD1 (5 bases). This CDR3 spans 13 amino acids. Trimming cost V 11 bases and J 2 bases, with 15 bases left between them. Germline-derived CDR1 and CDR2 are ENHRY and SYGVKD. The CDR3 coding sequence is TGTGCCTCACGACAGACTCCCAACTATGGCTACACCTTC. Translation: CASRQTPNYGYTF.

As concerns this clone: One end of the junction fails to match germline, which may point to a read error. The chain couples TRBV5-4 to TRBJ2-7, with 9 positions matching TRBD1. The V gene's germline CDR1 is SGHNT and CDR2 YYREEE (reference sequence). The CDR3 length is 15 residues. The CDR3 nucleotides are TGTGCCAGCAGTTTGGATGACAGGGGGTATTACGAGCAGTACTTC. Protein: CASSLDDRGYYEQYF.

The rearrangement uses TRBV7-6 and TRBJ2-7, with 10 bases aligning to TRBD2. Looked up from germline, CDR1 is SGHVS and CDR2 is FNYEAQ. The V segment lost 3 bases and the J segment 3 bases; nucleotides outside the gene matches: 11. CDR3 length: 17 residues. For the CDR3, the DNA is TGTGCCAGCAGCTTCGCTAGCGGGAGAGGAGGGGACTACGAGCAGTACTTC. It codes for CASSFASGRGGDYEQYF.

This chain links TRBV27 with TRBJ2-7; 8 nucleotides align to TRBD2. The CDR3 covers 17 residues. The junction had 16 bases not matched to a gene; V was cut back by 2 bases and J by 7 bases. Germline loops: CDR1 MNHEY, CDR2 SMNVEV (reference sequence). CDR3 nucleotides: TGTGCCAGCAGTTTAGGCGTCGGACTAGCCCGTGGTGGGGAGCAGTACTTC. Its translation is CASSLGVGLARGGEQYF.

This clone showed up just a few times. The rearrangement uses TRBV2 and TRBJ2-4; unclear D gene. The germline gives CDR1 SNHLY, CDR2 FYNNEI. The CDR3 contains 14 residues. The germline V and J ends were trimmed by 5 bases and 0 bases, with 8 bases remaining between them. For the CDR3, the DNA is TGTGCCAGCAGTTGGGCTCTAGCCAAAAACATTCAGTACTTC. Protein: CASSWALAKNIQYF.

The rearrangement links TRBV9 to TRBJ1-1; D is unclear. V was pared by 2 bases and J by 3 bases, with 8 bases between. Per the germline V gene, CDR1 is SGDLS and CDR2 is YYNGEE. CDR3 length equals 13 residues. The CDR3 nucleotides read TGTGCCAGCAGCGTCCCCGGGTACACTGAAGCTTTCTTT. This codes for CASSVPGYTEAFF.

This clone came up a few times. J is TRBJ1-5 and V is TRBV30; 8 positions match TRBD1. Unmatched junction bases numbered 7, after V lost 0 bases and J lost 6 bases. Germline CDR1 GTSNPN, CDR2 SVGIG (reference sequence). The CDR3 is 15 amino acids. The CDR3 DNA is TGTGCCTGGAGTGTAAGGGACAGGTGGGGTCAGCCCCAGCATTTT. It yields the protein CAWSVRDRWGQPQHF.

The chain recombines TRBV15 with TRBJ1-5; D remains unclear. Per germline, CDR1 LNHNV and CDR2 YYDKDF (reference sequence). The CDR3 runs to 16 residues. V was clipped by 1 base and J by 7 bases, with 17 bases between them. The CDR3: CATSRVRGAGKQPQHF. CDR3 DNA: TGTGCCACCAGCAGAGTTCGGGGAGCGGGGAAGCAGCCCCAGCATTTT.

The chain recombines TRBV7-2 with TRBJ2-1; a possible D gene is TRBD1 (5 bases). The CDR3 runs 15 residues. The V gene lost 5 bases and the J gene lost 3 bases, with 14 bases spanning the gap. Germline V gives CDR1 SGHTA, CDR2 FQGNSA. CDR3 sequence: CASSPTRGHYNEQFF. DNA for the CDR3: TGTGCCAGCAGCCCTACCCGCGGACACTACAATGAGCAGTTCTTC. Full variable domain (rest looked up from reference TRBV7-2 and TRBJ2-1): GAGVSQSPSNKVTEKGKDVELRCDPISGHTALYWYRQSLGQGLEFLIYFQGNSAPDKSGLPSDRFSAERTGGSVSTLTIQRTQQEDSAVYLCASSPTRGHYNEQFFGPGTRLTVL.

This sequence joins TRBV28 and TRBJ2-2; D is undetermined. The germline gives CDR1 MDHEN, CDR2 SYDVKM. V lost 10 bases to trimming and J lost 1 base, with 13 bases between them. CDR3 length: 14 residues. This CDR3 reads CATPGHGNTGELFF. The CDR3 DNA is TGTGCCACCCCGGGTCACGGGAACACCGGGGAGCTGTTTTTT.

V usage is TRBV28 and J usage is TRBJ2-3, with D perhaps matching TRBD1 (7 bases). The ends were cut back, 2 bases at V and 4 bases at J, with 13 bases in the middle. This CDR3 has 15 residues. CDR1 is MDHEN, CDR2 SYDVKM, per germline. DNA of the CDR3: TGTGCCAGCAGTTTAGGAGGGGGCGAGTCAGATACGCAGTATTTT. Translation gives CASSLGGGESDTQYF. The whole variable domain, filled in from reference TRBV28 and TRBJ2-3, reads DVKVTQSSRYLVKRTGEKVFLECVQDMDHENMFWYRQDPGLGLRLIYFSYDVKMKEKGDIPEGYSVSREKKERFSLILESASTNQTSMYLCASSLGGGESDTQYFGPGTRLTVL.

V gene TRBV7-9 combines with J gene TRBJ2-7, with 9 bases lining up with TRBD1. Trimming cost V 2 bases and J 6 bases; bases outside gene matches: 2. The germline V gene has CDR1 SEHNR and CDR2 FQNEAQ (reference sequence). The CDR3 extends over 13 amino acids. The CDR3 nucleotides are TGTGCCAGCAGCTTAACAGGGGGCTCCGAGCAGTACTTC. Its protein is CASSLTGGSEQYF.